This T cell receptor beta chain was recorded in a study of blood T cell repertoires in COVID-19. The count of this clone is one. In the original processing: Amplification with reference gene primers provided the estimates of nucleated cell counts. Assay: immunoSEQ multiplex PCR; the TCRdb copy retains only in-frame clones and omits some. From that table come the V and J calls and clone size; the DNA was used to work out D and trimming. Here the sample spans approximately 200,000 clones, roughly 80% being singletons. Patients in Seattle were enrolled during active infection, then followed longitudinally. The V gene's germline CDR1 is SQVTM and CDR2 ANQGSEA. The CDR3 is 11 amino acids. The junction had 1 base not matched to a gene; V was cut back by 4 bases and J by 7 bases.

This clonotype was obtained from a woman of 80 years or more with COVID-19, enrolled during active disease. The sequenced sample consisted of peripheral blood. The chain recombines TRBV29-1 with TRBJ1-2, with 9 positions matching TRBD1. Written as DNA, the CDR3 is TGCAGCGTTGGACAGGGGGGTGGCTACACCTTC. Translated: CSVGQGGGYTF.